The 19 T cell receptor beta chains reported below all come from one sample, sequenced in a study of blood T cell repertoires in COVID-19. The protocol was immunoSEQ multiplex PCR, while the TCRdb copy is restricted to in-frame clones and leaves out a portion. The profile shows just over 300,000 clones, 75% to 90% of them singletons. The sample was PBMCs or T cells enriched from blood (not recorded which). These receptors were taken from a man aged 25-40 years who had recovered from COVID-19.

This clone was found once. The V call is TRBV5-6, the J call TRBJ1-6, with unresolved D. The germline CDR1 and CDR2 sequences are SGHDT and YYEEEE. V shed 2 bases and J shed 8 bases, with 11 bases lying between them. The CDR3 is made up of 14 amino acids. CDR3 coding DNA: TGTGCCAGCAGCTTCGGACTTGTTGATTCACCCCTCCACTTT. It translates to CASSFGLVDSPLHF.

This sequence joins TRBV6-1 and TRBJ1-4, with D possibly TRBD1 on 6 matching bases. CDR3 length: 14 amino acids. Trimming removed 2 bases from V and 8 bases from J, with 12 bases in between. CDR1 is MNHNS, CDR2 SASEGT, per germline. The CDR3 sequence is CASSEQGQQEKLFF. The DNA of the CDR3 is TGTGCCAGCAGTGAACAGGGGCAGCAGGAAAAACTGTTTTTT.

The chain has TRBV9 and TRBJ1-2; 9 nucleotides agree with TRBD1. CDR1 and CDR2 from the germline V gene are SGDLS and YYNGEE. The CDR3 sequence is 12 residues long. V lost 4 bases and J lost 7; bases outside the gene matches: 2. CDR3 sequence reads: CASSLDRGGYTF. Written as DNA, the CDR3 is TGTGCCAGCAGCCTGGACAGGGGTGGCTACACCTTC.

Remarks on this clone: A junction end diverges from the germline sequence, so it may reflect a read error. The genes are TRBV20-1 and TRBJ1-2; 7 bases are shared with TRBD1. CDR1 is DFQATT and CDR2 is SNEGSKA in the germline V gene (reference sequence). The length of the CDR3 is 11 residues. This CDR3 is CSASDRERTAF. The CDR3 DNA follows: TGCAGTGCTAGCGACAGGGAGCGTACGGCCTTC.

This chain joins TRBV7-8 and TRBJ1-2; D not resolved. Germline loops: CDR1 SGHVS, CDR2 FQNEAQ. Trimming cost V 5 bases and J 0 bases, with 13 bases left between them. The CDR3 covers 15 residues. The CDR3 region is CASSPLSGPNYGYTF. CDR3 DNA sequence: TGTGCCAGCAGCCCCTTATCAGGTCCTAACTATGGCTACACCTTC.

This clone was detected once. V and J are TRBV19 and TRBJ1-2; no reliable D call. Trimming stripped 1 base from V and 7 bases from J, with 10 bases between. The CDR3 runs 13 residues. Germline V gene sequence: CDR1 LNHDA, CDR2 SQIVND (reference sequence). The CDR3 loop is CASSIAGVPGYTF. The CDR3 bases are TGTGCCAGTAGTATAGCCGGAGTGCCTGGCTACACCTTC. Supplemented by reference TRBV19 and TRBJ1-2, the full variable domain reads DGGITQSPKYLFRKEGQNVTLSCEQNLNHDAMYWYRQDPGQGLRLIYYSQIVNDFQKGDIAEGYSVSREKKESFPLTVTSAQKNPTAFYLCASSIAGVPGYTFGSGTRLTVV.

V is TRBV29-1 and J is TRBJ1-1; TRBD1 agrees at 8 bases. This CDR3 has 12 residues. Germline loops: CDR1 SQVTM, CDR2 ANQGSEA. J lost 6 bases, V lost 4 bases, and 4 bases had no gene match. For the CDR3, the DNA is TGCAGCGTTGGAGTACAGGGGGCTGAAGCTTTCTTT. This codes for CSVGVQGAEAFF.

The chain recombines TRBV29-1 with TRBJ1-4, with a tentative D call TRBD1 (5 bases). Germline loops: CDR1 SQVTM, CDR2 ANQGSEA. The CDR3 has 12 amino acids. V shed 6 bases and J shed 7 bases, with 12 bases lying between them. The DNA of the CDR3 is TGCAGCGTGGACGCGGGGGGTGAAAAACTGTTTTTT. It encodes CSVDAGGEKLFF.

This clone was seen only once. The chain is built from TRBV12-3 or TRBV12-4 and TRBJ1-5, with D possibly being TRBD1 (5 bases). V was cut by 3 bases and J by 6 bases, with 9 bases left in between. The CDR3 is 13 amino acids. Here the CDR3 DNA reads TGTGCCAGCAGTTTCTCAGGGCTTCAGCCCCAGCATTTT. It encodes CASSFSGLQPQHF.

This clone showed up just once. V and J are TRBV5-4 and TRBJ1-5; 8 positions agree with TRBD1. CDR3 size: 15 residues. The V segment lost 4 bases and the J segment 4 bases; nucleotides outside the gene matches: 7. CDR1 is SGHNT and CDR2 is YYREEE in the germline V gene (reference sequence). CDR3 residues: CASSADRGSNQPQHF. The DNA of the CDR3 is TGTGCCAGCAGCGCCGACAGGGGAAGTAATCAGCCCCAGCATTTT.

This clone was detected once. V gene TRBV3-1 (or the pseudogene TRBV3-2) combines with J gene TRBJ2-4; 7 nucleotides align to TRBD2. V was pared by 0 bases and J by 0 bases, with 5 bases of the junction left unmatched. CDR3 length equals 17 residues. In germline, CDR1 is LGHDT, CDR2 YNNKEL (reference sequence). CDR3 amino acids: CASSQDGRELAKNIQYF. In DNA form, the CDR3 reads TGTGCCAGCAGCCAAGATGGGAGGGAGCTAGCCAAAAACATTCAGTACTTC.

This clone was detected many times. The V call is TRBV5-1, the J call TRBJ2-2; 8 bases are shared with TRBD1. V gave up 1 base and J gave up 6 bases; unmatched junction bases: 8. CDR1 and CDR2 (germline): SGHRS, YFSETQ. The CDR3 loop spans 16 amino acids. Here the CDR3 reads CASSLQGQGSSGELFF. CDR3 nucleotide sequence: TGCGCCAGCAGCTTGCAAGGACAGGGTAGTTCCGGGGAGCTGTTTTTT.

The chain carries TRBV7-9 and TRBJ1-2; D is perhaps TRBD1 (6 bases). Trimming cost V 1 base and J 2 bases, with 11 bases left between them. This CDR3 has 15 amino acids. Looked up from germline, CDR1 is SEHNR and CDR2 is FQNEAQ (reference sequence). As DNA, the CDR3 is TGTGCCAGCAGCTTAGGGGTCACAGGGAACTATGGCTACACCTTC. This codes for CASSLGVTGNYGYTF.

This rearrangement joins TRBV18 to TRBJ2-6; a weak D match, TRBD2 (5 bases). Trimming shortened V by 0 bases and J by 0 bases, and 9 bases separated the two germline ends. Germline V gene lookup returns CDR1 KGHSH and CDR2 LQKENI. CDR3 length equals 17 residues. CDR3 sequence: CASSPPGGSSGANVLTF. CDR3 coding DNA: TGTGCCAGCTCACCACCGGGCGGGTCCTCTGGGGCCAACGTCCTGACTTTC.

This sequence joins TRBV10-3 and TRBJ2-5, with D perhaps TRBD2 (6 bases). There are 14 residues in the CDR3. In germline, CDR1 is ENHRY, CDR2 SYGVKD. Trimming left V 0 bases short and J 2 bases short, with 7 bases between. CDR3 nucleotide sequence: TGTGCCATCAGTGAGTCTCGGGGGCAAGAGACCCAGTACTTC. It encodes CAISESRGQETQYF.

This clone was counted only a few times. The J gene is TRBJ1-1, the V gene TRBV2; no clear D. The CDR3 runs to 13 residues. From germline, CDR1 is SNHLY and CDR2 FYNNEI. The germline V and J ends were trimmed by 5 bases and 1 base, with 8 bases remaining between them. The CDR3 here is CASSSDTNTEAFF. CDR3 bases: TGTGCCAGCAGTTCCGACACGAACACTGAAGCTTTCTTT. The whole variable domain, filled in from reference TRBV2 and TRBJ1-1, reads EPEVTQTPSHQVTQMGQEVILRCVPISNHLYFYWYRQILGQKVEFLVSFYNNEISEKSEIFDDQFSVERPDGSNFTLKIRSTKLEDSAMYFCASSSDTNTEAFFGQGTRLTVV.

A few counts support this clone. This sequence joins TRBV5-1 and TRBJ1-1; no reliable D call. The germline V and J ends were trimmed by 0 bases and 1 base, with 7 bases remaining between them. The CDR3 covers 14 residues. Germline CDR1 and CDR2: SGHRS and YFSETQ. The CDR3: CASSLGEPNTEAFF. As DNA, the CDR3 is TGCGCCAGCAGCTTGGGTGAGCCGAACACTGAAGCTTTCTTT.

This chain links TRBV10-3 with TRBJ2-7, with D possibly being TRBD2 (5 bases). V dropped 2 bases and J dropped 5 bases, with 13 bases sitting between them. The germline gives CDR1 ENHRY, CDR2 SYGVKD. The CDR3 has 14 residues. CDR3 region: CAISEAYPGDEQYF. The CDR3 region has the DNA TGTGCCATCAGTGAGGCGTACCCCGGGGACGAGCAGTACTTC.

The V gene is TRBV5-6, the J gene TRBJ2-5, with 7 bases matching TRBD2. J lost 2 bases, V lost 4 bases, and 8 bases had no gene match. The CDR3 is 15 residues long. Looked up from germline, CDR1 is SGHDT and CDR2 is YYEEEE. CDR3 bases: TGTGCCAGCAGCCTGAGGCGGGGAGGGCAAGAGACCCAGTACTTC. This encodes CASSLRRGGQETQYF.